The clone carrying this TCR beta chain was counted many times. These data come from a study of T cells in Graves' hyperthyroidism and ophthalmopathy. Germline V lookup: CDR1 SGHTA, CDR2 FQGNSA. This CDR3 comprises 17 residues. Between the trimmed V and J ends, which lost 1 base and 0 bases, there was a span of 15 bases. Amplification targeted TCR beta CDR3 regions from RNA transcripts. The HTBI primer set served for first-round RT-PCR of the TCR CDR3. TCRdb fed the multiplex PCR reads into MiXCR, producing one record per CDR3 protein. This sample carries about 740,000 distinct CDR3 sequences, around 15% of them seen once, and the ten largest clones take 10% to 13%. Absent ophthalmopathy progression within 18 months defined stable Graves' hyperthyroidism. It was uncontrolled infection, other autoimmune disease, pregnancy or lactation that excluded patients. For the diagnoses, clinical symptoms, serum thyroxine and TRAb, thyroid ultrasound and orbital computed tomography were used.

The chain is built from TRBV7-2 and TRBJ2-5; D is possibly TRBD2 (6 bases). Sequenced: blood. The receptor's source is a young woman with Graves' hyperthyroidism. The CDR3 here is CASSLELGGLYQETQYF. The DNA for the CDR3 is TGTGCCAGCAGCTTAGAGCTCGGGGGTTTGTACCAAGAGACCCAGTACTTC.